This T cell receptor beta chain appears in the sequencing data of a study of spatial heterogeneity in lung cancer. Each TCR cDNA molecule carried a unique molecular identifier. One entry per CDR3 protein, called by TCRdb with MiXCR from the 5' RACE reads. The table records 85,000 to 100,000 distinct CDR3 sequences, approximately 20% of them present only once. Time point denoted: blood at routine non-recurrence follow-up after resection. The junction had 2 bases not matched to a gene; V was cut back by 3 bases and J by 5 bases. This CDR3 is 13 amino acids long. Germline CDR1 is SGHTA and CDR2 is FQGTGA.

The source was PBMCs, collected at follow-up. V and J are TRBV7-3 and TRBJ1-1, with 8 bases matching TRBD1. The clonotype originates from a male donor with early-stage non-small cell lung cancer. The CDR3 protein is CASSLTGDTEAFF. CDR3 nucleotide sequence: TGTGCCAGCAGCTTGACAGGGGATACTGAAGCTTTCTTT.